Sequencing of this TCR beta chain was carried out in a study of OX40 agonist ivuxolimab in advanced cancers. At the level of the study: Patient treatment consisted of intravenous ivuxolimab administration every 2 weeks at 0.01 to 10 mg/kg. The study's findings and limits: Among the nonresponders, some also had low normalized T-cell clonal expansion. CD4+ and CD8+ blood T cells expanded clonally by week 6 at 0.1 to 3.0 mg/kg.

Enrollment shut out patients with autoimmune disease history or systemic immunosuppression. The CDR3 sequence is 8 residues long. CDR1 MNHEY and CDR2 SVGAGI come from the germline V gene. Here immunoSEQ multiplex PCR was the method, and the copy in TCRdb shows in-frame clones only, minus some. The table has around 100,000 clones, around 87% seen once. With respect to this clone: Its target is unknown. The junction and the germline gene differ at one end; a read error may be behind it.

The sample in question was CD4+ or CD8+ T cells sorted from blood, obtained in a trial of the OX40 agonist ivuxolimab. This TCR was recovered from an adult with an advanced solid tumor such as melanoma, head and neck, liver or kidney cancer. J is TRBJ1-2 and V is TRBV6-5; TRBD1 is a possible D gene (5 bases). In DNA, the CDR3 is TGTGCCAGCGGCGGACACAACTTC. It specifies CASGGHNF.